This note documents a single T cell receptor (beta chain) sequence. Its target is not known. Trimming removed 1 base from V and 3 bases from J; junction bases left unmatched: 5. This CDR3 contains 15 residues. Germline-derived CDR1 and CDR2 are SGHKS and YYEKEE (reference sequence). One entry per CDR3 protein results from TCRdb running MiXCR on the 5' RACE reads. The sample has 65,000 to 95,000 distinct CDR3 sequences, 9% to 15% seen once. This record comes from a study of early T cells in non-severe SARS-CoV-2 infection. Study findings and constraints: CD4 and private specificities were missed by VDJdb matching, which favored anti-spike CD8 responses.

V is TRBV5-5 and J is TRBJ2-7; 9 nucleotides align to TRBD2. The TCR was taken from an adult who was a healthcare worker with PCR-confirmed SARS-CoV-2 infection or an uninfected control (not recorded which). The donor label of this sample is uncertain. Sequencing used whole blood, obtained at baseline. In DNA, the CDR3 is TGTGCCAGCAGCTTGACTAGCGGGCGGAACTACGAGCAGTACTTC. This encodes CASSLTSGRNYEQYF.